Listed here are 20 T cell receptor beta chains from one sample, sequenced in a study of blood T cell repertoires in COVID-19. Some clones are missing from TCRdb's copy, which holds only in-frame ones; the method was immunoSEQ multiplex PCR. The sample consists of approximately 120,000 clones, 80% to 90% of them appearing once. Sequenced sample: peripheral blood. These TCRs come from a human donor in a cohort sampled during active COVID-19.

The gene calls are TRBV6-6 and TRBJ1-1; TRBD1 is a possible D gene (6 bases). CDR1 MNHNY and CDR2 SVGAGI come from the germline V gene (reference sequence). This CDR3 comprises 11 residues. The CDR3: CGTLGGTEAFF. The CDR3, as DNA: TGTGGAACGTTAGGGGGCACTGAAGCTTTCTTT.

J is TRBJ1-2 and V is TRBV9; tentative D call: TRBD1 (6 bases). Germline lookup yields CDR1 SGDLS and CDR2 YYNGEE. This CDR3 has 12 residues. V was pared by 4 bases and J by 8 bases, with 12 bases between. CDR3 sequence reads: CASSPPGGGYTF. DNA of the CDR3: TGTGCCAGCAGCCCCCCGGGGGGCGGCTACACCTTC.

The count of this clone is one. The V and J genes are TRBV3-1 (or the pseudogene TRBV3-2) and TRBJ2-3; 8 nucleotides line up with TRBD2. The CDR3 spans 16 residues. Germline assignment: CDR1 LGHDT and CDR2 YNNKEL (reference sequence). The V segment lost 3 bases and the J segment 1 base; nucleotides outside the gene matches: 6. The CDR3 DNA is TGTGCCAGCAGCCAGACGGTACTAGCGGGCACAGATACGCAGTATTTT. It codes for CASSQTVLAGTDTQYF.

CDR3 loop: CSAQGLRAEAFF. CDR3 sequence (DNA): TGCAGCGCTCAGGGGCTTCGGGCTGAAGCTTTCTTT. The chain uses TRBV29-1 and TRBJ1-1; perhaps TRBD1 as D (6 bases). The CDR3 sequence is 12 residues long. CDR1 and CDR2 from the germline V gene are SQVTM and ANQGSEA. V lost 7 bases and J 6 bases, leaving 15 bases between the germline ends. Full variable domain (outside the CDR3, taken from reference TRBV29-1 and TRBJ1-1): SAVISQKPSRDICQRGTSLTIQCQVDSQVTMMFWYRQQPGQSLTLIATANQGSEATYESGFVIDKFPISRPNLTFSTLTVSNMSPEDSSIYLCSAQGLRAEAFFGQGTRLTVV.

This clone was detected only once. The chain joins TRBV30 to TRBJ2-1; 11 bases are a match to TRBD2. The V gene's germline CDR1 is GTSNPN and CDR2 SVGIG (reference sequence). V dropped 6 bases and J dropped 5; count of bases not matched to a gene: 9. This CDR3 is built from 15 residues. The CDR3 DNA is TGTGCCTGCACACTTCTAGCGGGGGGAAACAATGAGCAGTTCTTC. As protein: CACTLLAGGNNEQFF. Together with reference TRBV30 and TRBJ2-1, the CDR3 gives the full variable domain: SQTIHQWPATLVQPVGSPLSLECTVEGTSNPNLYWYRQAAGRGLQLLFYSVGIGQISSEVPQNLSASRPQDRQFILSSKKLLLSDSGFYLCACTLLAGGNNEQFFGPGTRLTVL.

V and J are TRBV25-1 and TRBJ1-2; 9 bases are shared with TRBD1. Germline V gene data show CDR1 as MGHDK and CDR2 as SYGVNS. CDR3 length: 13 residues. Trimming took 8 bases from V and 6 from J; bases not matched to a gene: 7. The CDR3 region has the DNA TGTGCCAGCGTCCCCGGGACAGGGAATGGCTACACCTTC. Translation: CASVPGTGNGYTF.

This clone was seen only once. The chain combines TRBV30 with TRBJ2-7; D remains ambiguous. V was trimmed by 2 bases and J by 4 bases, leaving 6 bases between them. The CDR3 has 11 residues. The germline V gene encodes CDR1 GTSNPN and CDR2 SVGIG (reference sequence). The CDR3 here is CAWSKEYEQYF. Here the CDR3 DNA reads TGTGCCTGGAGTAAGGAGTACGAGCAGTACTTC.

The V gene is TRBV18, the J gene TRBJ2-7, with 8 bases aligning to TRBD2. The germline V gene encodes CDR1 KGHSH and CDR2 LQKENI. This CDR3 comprises 14 residues. The junction had 2 bases not matched to a gene; V was cut back by 4 bases and J by 0 bases. The CDR3 nucleotides are TGTGCCAGCTCACTCAGCGGGGGCTCCTACGAGCAGTACTTC. Residues: CASSLSGGSYEQYF.

The chain couples TRBV9 to TRBJ1-4; weak D call: TRBD1 (5 bases). Germline lookup yields CDR1 SGDLS and CDR2 YYNGEE. The CDR3 length is 14 residues. V was pared by 3 bases and J by 5 bases, with 11 bases between. The CDR3 protein is CASSGTQVNEKLFF. The CDR3 region has the DNA TGTGCCAGCAGCGGAACACAGGTGAATGAAAAACTGTTTTTT.

This chain uses TRBV5-8 with TRBJ2-1; 9 bases are a match to TRBD2. Looked up from germline, CDR1 is SGHTS and CDR2 is YDEGEE. The CDR3 is made up of 16 amino acids. Trimming removed 4 bases from V and 7 bases from J; junction bases left unmatched: 12. The CDR3 sequence: CASSPRRAGGPNEQFF. As DNA, the CDR3 is TGTGCCAGCAGCCCCAGGAGGGCGGGGGGGCCTAATGAGCAGTTCTTC.

V gene TRBV10-2 combines with J gene TRBJ1-5; D unclear. CDR1 and CDR2 (germline): WSHSY, SAAADI. The CDR3 has 15 residues. V shed 0 bases and J shed 7 bases, with 13 bases lying between them. This chain's CDR3 is CASSESMYSRQPQHF. The CDR3 nucleotides read TGCGCCAGCAGTGAGTCGATGTACAGTCGCCAGCCCCAGCATTTT.

The V call is TRBV29-1, the J call TRBJ2-5; TRBD2 matches 9 bases. The germline V gene has CDR1 SQVTM and CDR2 ANQGSEA. V was clipped by 6 bases and J by 5 bases; unmatched bases: 13. The CDR3 contains 15 residues. The CDR3 DNA is TGCAGCGTCGTGGGGGGGCTAGCGGGGTTCGAGACCCAGTACTTC. It is translated as CSVVGGLAGFETQYF. The variable domain in full, completed from reference TRBV29-1 and TRBJ2-5, reads SAVISQKPSRDICQRGTSLTIQCQVDSQVTMMFWYRQQPGQSLTLIATANQGSEATYESGFVIDKFPISRPNLTFSTLTVSNMSPEDSSIYLCSVVGGLAGFETQYFGPGTRLLVL.

The chain employs TRBV2 and TRBJ1-6; 8 bases are a match to TRBD1. Germline trimming cut 4 bases from V and 8 bases from J; bases unmatched to any gene: 7. This CDR3 comprises 15 residues. Germline CDR1 reads SNHLY; CDR2 reads FYNNEI. As DNA, the CDR3 is TGTGCCAGCAGTGGACGGCAGGGGGCCTATTCACCCCTCCACTTT. Residues: CASSGRQGAYSPLHF.

This clone came up a few times. This chain links TRBV10-3 with TRBJ1-4; TRBD1 might be the D (5 bases). The V gene's germline CDR1 is ENHRY and CDR2 SYGVKD. The V and J ends lost 8 bases and 7 bases respectively, with 14 bases between them. CDR3 length equals 13 residues. The DNA of the CDR3 is TGTGCCATCTCTGGGGCGGAGTTTGAAAAACTGTTTTTT. This gives the protein CAISGAEFEKLFF.

The V call is TRBV9, the J call TRBJ2-7; no firm D call. V gave up 0 bases and J gave up 1 base, with 11 bases separating them. Germline loops: CDR1 SGDLS, CDR2 YYNGEE. This CDR3 spans 15 amino acids. CDR3: CASSVGQTGSYEQYF. The DNA of the CDR3 is TGTGCCAGCAGCGTAGGTCAGACCGGGTCCTACGAGCAGTACTTC.

The chain recombines TRBV7-9 with TRBJ2-3; D is perhaps TRBD2 (6 bases). Trimming left V 6 bases short and J 0 bases short, with 10 bases between. Germline V gene data show CDR1 as SEHNR and CDR2 as FQNEAQ (reference sequence). CDR3 size: 14 residues. As DNA, the CDR3 is TGTGCCAGCAGACCGGGGGTTAGCACAGATACGCAGTATTTT. This translates into CASRPGVSTDTQYF.

This clone was detected a few times. The rearrangement uses TRBV14 and TRBJ2-2; TRBD2 matches 8 bases. The V and J ends lost 5 bases and 2 bases, in that order; junction bases with no gene match: 4. This CDR3 comprises 15 residues. CDR1 and CDR2 (germline): SGHDN, FVKESK. Here the CDR3 reads CASSSGGGNTGELFF. CDR3 DNA: TGTGCCAGCAGCTCCGGGGGGGGAAACACCGGGGAGCTGTTTTTT. Full variable domain (remainder filled in from reference TRBV14 and TRBJ2-2): EAGVTQFPSHSVIEKGQTVTLRCDPISGHDNLYWYRRVMGKEIKFLLHFVKESKQDESGMPNNRFLAERTGGTYSTLKVQPAELEDSGVYFCASSSGGGNTGELFFGEGSRLTVL.

The chain is built from TRBV7-6 and TRBJ2-2; D may match TRBD1 or TRBD2 (6 bases each). CDR1 and CDR2 from the germline V gene are SGHVS and FNYEAQ. The V gene lost 5 bases and the J gene lost 4 bases, with 11 bases spanning the gap. The CDR3 has 14 amino acids. In nucleotides, the CDR3 is TGTGCCAGCAGCCTAGGGGGAGGCACCGGGGAGCTGTTTTTT. This encodes CASSLGGGTGELFF.

The J gene is TRBJ2-1, the V gene TRBV5-1; possibly TRBD1 for D (6 bases). V was trimmed by 3 bases and J by 1 base, leaving 11 bases between them. CDR3 length: 15 amino acids. The germline CDR1 and CDR2 sequences are SGHRS and YFSETQ. DNA of the CDR3: TGCGCCAGCAGCTCCAGGGGTAGTTCCTACAATGAGCAGTTCTTC. Translating it yields CASSSRGSSYNEQFF.

This clone was counted a single time. The chain couples TRBV24-1 to TRBJ2-3; D possibly corresponds to TRBD1 (6 bases). Germline lookup yields CDR1 KGHDR and CDR2 SFDVKD. The CDR3 is 14 residues long. Trimming shortened V by 3 bases and J by 4 bases, and 10 bases separated the two germline ends. This CDR3 is CATSDPRTADTQYF. CDR3 coding DNA: TGTGCCACCAGTGATCCGCGGACAGCAGATACGCAGTATTTT.